The rows below give T cell receptor beta chains drawn from one sample of a study of beta chain features in type 1 diabetes. The protocol was immunoSEQ multiplex PCR, while the TCRdb copy is restricted to in-frame clones and leaves out a portion. The sample holds some 270,000 clones, 14% seen once. The sequencing sample was made of naive CD4+ T cells from blood. The receptors derive from a woman aged 35 to 49 in good health. The CDR3 runs from the conserved cysteine through the conserved F or W. Fields, in order: V gene, CDR3 length, J gene, CDR3 protein.

>TRBV5-1|15|TRBJ1-4
CASSRGTATNEKLFF
>TRBV21-1|15|TRBJ1-6
CASSGTELRDSPLHF
>TRBV7-2|15|TRBJ1-2
CASSSGTGSFYGYTF
>TRBV12-5|16|TRBJ1-1
CASGLVLTASSPEAFF
>TRBV10-1|18|TRBJ2-1
CASSESVGQGARHNEQFF
>TRBV18|14|TRBJ1-1
CASSPGNRDTEAFF
>TRBV2|18|TRBJ1-1
CASSRTGPGRGMNTEAFF
>TRBV2|15|TRBJ1-6
CASSYHTGGNSPLHF
>TRBV7-2|14|TRBJ1-2
CASSLGQGIYGYTF
>TRBV5-1|16|TRBJ2-3
CASSLYGRLSTDTQYF
>TRBV5-1|14|TRBJ1-3
CASSLTGTGNTIYF
>TRBV9|15|TRBJ1-6
CASSVTDIRNSPLHF
>TRBV11-2|18|TRBJ1-2
CASSLDQNRGFKTGGYTF
>TRBV28|16|TRBJ1-1
CASSLFPGGGNTEAFF
>TRBV6-5|15|TRBJ2-3
CASSYAAASTDTQYF
>TRBV29-1|14|TRBJ1-5
CSVRIQGRNQPQHF
>TRBV5-6|16|TRBJ1-5
CASSLNHGQGVQPQHF
>TRBV6-5|14|TRBJ2-5
CASSRGTGQETQYF
>TRBV6-1|12|TRBJ2-2
CASSANTGELFF
>TRBV7-2|14|TRBJ2-5
CASSFQALGETQYF
>TRBV18|13|TRBJ2-7
CASSPEMAYEQYF
>TRBV10-1|17|TRBJ2-5
CASSHYSDRGGGETQYF
>TRBV7-9|14|TRBJ1-4
CASSRGQGFEKLFF
>TRBV7-2|14|TRBJ1-1
CASSRPGANTEAFF
>TRBV25-1|12|TRBJ1-1
CASSEQGTEAFF
>TRBV7-2|14|TRBJ1-2
CASSPQGNGYGYTF
>TRBV2|13|TRBJ1-6
CASTGVSGSPLHF
>TRBV2|15|TRBJ1-5
CASSVGGYSNQPQHF
>TRBV15|14|TRBJ2-7
CATSRRQGHYEQYF
>TRBV5-4|14|TRBJ2-7
CASSLDSRSYEQYF
>TRBV18|14|TRBJ1-2
CASSPAGLLYGYTF
>TRBV6-5|13|TRBJ2-7
CASSYNRYHEQYF
>TRBV7-2|12|TRBJ1-5
CASSAFGQPQHF
>TRBV5-1|15|TRBJ2-3
CASSDSGASTDTQYF
>TRBV19|13|TRBJ2-7
CASSMGQGTEQYF
>TRBV5-4|14|TRBJ2-7
CASSLGGQSYEQYF
>TRBV6-5|15|TRBJ1-6
CASSYSTRDTSPLHF
>TRBV28|12|TRBJ1-2
CASSTEFSGYTF
>TRBV5-6|15|TRBJ2-6
CASSLAVAGANVLTF
>TRBV9|15|TRBJ2-5
CASSVEAKRGETQYF
>TRBV6-1|14|TRBJ1-5
CASSELGQNQPQHF
>TRBV29-1|12|TRBJ2-3
CSVGNRGNTQYF
>TRBV6-5|16|TRBJ2-3
CASSYSASGLSDTQYF
>TRBV11-2|14|TRBJ2-3
CASSLATSTDTQYF
>TRBV11-1|18|TRBJ2-7
CASSPSSGPGDPSYEQYF
>TRBV6-6|14|TRBJ2-5
CASSYSSRGETQYF
>TRBV27|17|TRBJ2-7
CASSLSAQGSSSYEQYF
>TRBV7-6|13|TRBJ1-6
CASSLTENSPLHF